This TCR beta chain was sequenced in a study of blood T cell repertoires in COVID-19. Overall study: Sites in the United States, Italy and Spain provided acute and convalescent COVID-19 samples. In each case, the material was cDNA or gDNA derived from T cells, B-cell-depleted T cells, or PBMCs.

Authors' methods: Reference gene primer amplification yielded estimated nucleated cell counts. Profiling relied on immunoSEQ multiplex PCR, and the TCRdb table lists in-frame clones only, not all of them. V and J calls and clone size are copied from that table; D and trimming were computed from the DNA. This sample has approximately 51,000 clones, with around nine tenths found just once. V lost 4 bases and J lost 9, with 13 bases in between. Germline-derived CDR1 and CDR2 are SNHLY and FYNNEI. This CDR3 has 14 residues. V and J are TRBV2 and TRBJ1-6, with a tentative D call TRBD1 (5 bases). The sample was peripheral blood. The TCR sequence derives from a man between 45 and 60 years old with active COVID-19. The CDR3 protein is CASSVVGVRSPLHF. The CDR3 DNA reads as TGTGCCAGCAGTGTTGTAGGGGTTCGTTCACCCCTCCACTTT.